These T cell receptor beta chains were read from a single sample in a study of blood T cell repertoires in COVID-19. The protocol was immunoSEQ multiplex PCR, while the TCRdb copy is restricted to in-frame clones and leaves out a portion. The sample records tens of thousands of clones, 88% being singletons. The sequencing input was peripheral blood. The origin of the receptors is a human donor in a cohort sampled during active COVID-19. Each CDR3 is given with its conserved first and last residue. The order of the fields is J gene, clone size, D gene, V gene, CDR3 protein, CDR3 DNA. The D gene is left open where the match is weak. Clone size, where shown, is once, few, many, or a class for clones that have expanded.

j_call: TRBJ1-4; clone_size: -; d_call: -; v_call: TRBV29-1; cdr3_aa: CSVSGSAGKLFF; cdr3_nt: TGCAGCGTTTCGGGGAGTGCAGGAAAACTGTTTTTT
j_call: TRBJ1-1; clone_size: -; d_call: TRBD1; v_call: TRBV27; cdr3_aa: CASSSQGGRAFF; cdr3_nt: TGTGCCAGCAGTTCCCAGGGGGGTCGGGCTTTCTTT
j_call: TRBJ2-7; clone_size: -; d_call: TRBD2; v_call: TRBV7-9; cdr3_aa: CASSHKAGTYEQYF; cdr3_nt: TGTGCCAGCAGCCACAAAGCGGGGACGTACGAGCAGTACTTC
j_call: TRBJ2-2; clone_size: -; d_call: TRBD2; v_call: TRBV7-9; cdr3_aa: CASSYPPGLAESGELFF; cdr3_nt: TGTGCCAGCAGCTACCCCCCGGGACTAGCGGAGTCCGGGGAGCTGTTTTTT
j_call: TRBJ2-3; clone_size: -; d_call: TRBD1; v_call: TRBV5-1; cdr3_aa: CASRLGQGSSDTQYF; cdr3_nt: TGCGCCAGCAGGCTGGGACAGGGAAGTTCAGATACGCAGTATTTT
j_call: TRBJ1-6; clone_size: -; d_call: -; v_call: TRBV7-3; cdr3_aa: CASSPGLDSPLHF; cdr3_nt: TGTGCCAGCAGCCCAGGCCTCGACTCACCCCTCCACTTT
j_call: TRBJ2-7; clone_size: -; d_call: TRBD2; v_call: TRBV6-2/TRBV6-3; cdr3_aa: CASSYSRGRATYEQYF; cdr3_nt: TGTGCCAGCAGTTACTCCCGGGGGAGGGCCACCTACGAGCAGTACTTC
j_call: TRBJ2-3; clone_size: -; d_call: TRBD2; v_call: TRBV7-2; cdr3_aa: CASSPGRADTQYF; cdr3_nt: TGTGCCAGCAGTCCAGGGAGGGCCGATACGCAGTATTTT
j_call: TRBJ1-1; clone_size: -; d_call: -; v_call: TRBV28; cdr3_aa: CASSPGGGRLTEAFF; cdr3_nt: TGTGCCAGCAGTCCCGGGGGGGGGAGGTTGACTGAAGCTTTCTTT
j_call: TRBJ1-1; clone_size: -; d_call: -; v_call: TRBV29-1; cdr3_aa: CSVYRVNTEAFF; cdr3_nt: TGCAGCGTCTACAGGGTGAACACTGAAGCTTTCTTT
j_call: TRBJ1-4; clone_size: once; d_call: -; v_call: TRBV27; cdr3_aa: CASSFGSLGELFF; cdr3_nt: TGTGCCAGCAGTTTCGGGTCCCTAGGTGAACTGTTTTTT
j_call: TRBJ1-2; clone_size: -; d_call: -; v_call: TRBV6-6; cdr3_aa: CASSSGASYGYTF; cdr3_nt: TGTGCCAGCAGCTCAGGGGCCTCCTATGGCTACACCTTC
j_call: TRBJ1-1; clone_size: -; d_call: -; v_call: TRBV3-1/TRBV3-2; cdr3_aa: CASSFDSGTRNPMNTEAFF; cdr3_nt: TGTGCCAGCAGCTTCGACAGCGGGACAAGAAACCCGATGAACACTGAAGCTTTCTTT
j_call: TRBJ1-2; clone_size: -; d_call: -; v_call: TRBV4-1; cdr3_aa: CASSQGQGDFYYGYTF; cdr3_nt: TGCGCCAGCAGCCAAGGACAAGGGGACTTTTACTATGGCTACACCTTC
j_call: TRBJ1-4; clone_size: few; d_call: -; v_call: TRBV24-1; cdr3_aa: CATSARDATNEKLFF; cdr3_nt: TGTGCCACCAGTGCGAGGGATGCAACTAATGAAAAACTGTTTTTT
j_call: TRBJ1-2; clone_size: once; d_call: TRBD1; v_call: TRBV5-4; cdr3_aa: CASSTGTDLYGYTF; cdr3_nt: TGTGCCAGCTCCACCGGGACAGACCTTTATGGCTACACCTTC
j_call: TRBJ2-3; clone_size: -; d_call: -; v_call: TRBV18; cdr3_aa: CASSPPGLRDVPDTQYF; cdr3_nt: TGTGCCAGCTCACCACCGGGTTTGAGGGATGTCCCAGATACGCAGTATTTT
j_call: TRBJ1-2; clone_size: -; d_call: -; v_call: TRBV5-1; cdr3_aa: CASSPGGHGAYGYTF; cdr3_nt: TGCGCCAGCAGCCCTGGGGGACATGGGGCGTATGGCTACACCTTC
j_call: TRBJ1-1; clone_size: -; d_call: -; v_call: TRBV11-3; cdr3_aa: CASSFTGITEAFF; cdr3_nt: TGTGCCAGCAGCTTCACAGGGATTACTGAAGCTTTCTTT
j_call: TRBJ1-1; clone_size: once; d_call: -; v_call: TRBV30; cdr3_aa: CAGRRNTEAFF; cdr3_nt: TGTGCCGGGCGTAGGAACACTGAAGCTTTCTTT
j_call: TRBJ2-1; clone_size: -; d_call: -; v_call: TRBV6-5; cdr3_aa: CASSQTRLQYNEQFF; cdr3_nt: TGTGCCAGCAGCCAGACTAGGCTTCAGTACAATGAGCAGTTCTTC
j_call: TRBJ2-7; clone_size: -; d_call: -; v_call: TRBV20-1; cdr3_aa: CSARDRGEQYF; cdr3_nt: TGCAGTGCTAGAGACAGGGGCGAGCAGTACTTC
j_call: TRBJ1-5; clone_size: -; d_call: TRBD1; v_call: TRBV19; cdr3_aa: CASSIGGGQGSQPQHF; cdr3_nt: TGTGCCAGTAGTATAGGCGGCGGACAGGGCTCCCAGCCCCAGCATTTT
j_call: TRBJ2-5; clone_size: -; d_call: TRBD2; v_call: TRBV10-1; cdr3_aa: CASSSGSGETQYF; cdr3_nt: TGCGCCAGCAGTAGCGGGAGTGGCGAGACCCAGTACTTC
j_call: TRBJ2-7; clone_size: few; d_call: -; v_call: TRBV6-5; cdr3_aa: CAGTVSYEQYF; cdr3_nt: TGTGCCGGTACGGTTTCCTACGAGCAGTACTTC
j_call: TRBJ1-3; clone_size: -; d_call: TRBD1; v_call: TRBV9; cdr3_aa: CASSPSRDSLGNTIYF; cdr3_nt: TGTGCCAGCAGCCCTAGCCGGGACAGTCTCGGAAACACCATATATTTT
j_call: TRBJ2-7; clone_size: -; d_call: -; v_call: TRBV30; cdr3_aa: CAWGQRSYEQYF; cdr3_nt: TGTGCCTGGGGACAGCGCTCCTACGAGCAGTACTTC
j_call: TRBJ2-4; clone_size: -; d_call: TRBD2; v_call: TRBV5-4; cdr3_aa: CASSLGTSGGAAKQNIQYF; cdr3_nt: TGTGCCAGCAGCCTCGGGACTAGCGGGGGGGCCGCGAAACAAAACATTCAGTACTTC
j_call: TRBJ2-2; clone_size: -; d_call: -; v_call: TRBV4-2; cdr3_aa: CASSQDEASPGELFF; cdr3_nt: TGTGCCAGCAGCCAAGATGAGGCTAGCCCCGGGGAGCTGTTTTTT
j_call: TRBJ2-2; clone_size: -; d_call: -; v_call: TRBV7-9; cdr3_aa: CASLPVGGAGELFF; cdr3_nt: TGTGCCAGCCTCCCTGTAGGAGGTGCCGGGGAGCTGTTTTTT
j_call: TRBJ1-2; clone_size: -; d_call: TRBD1; v_call: TRBV14; cdr3_aa: CASSQDDRGYGYTF; cdr3_nt: TGTGCCAGCAGCCAAGATGACAGGGGTTATGGCTACACCTTC
j_call: TRBJ2-3; clone_size: -; d_call: -; v_call: TRBV6-5; cdr3_aa: CASSSNRERLDTQYF; cdr3_nt: TGTGCCAGCAGCAGTAACAGGGAGAGGTTGGATACGCAGTATTTT
j_call: TRBJ2-5; clone_size: -; d_call: TRBD2; v_call: TRBV9; cdr3_aa: CASSVGTSGVETQYF; cdr3_nt: TGTGCCAGCAGCGTGGGGACTAGCGGGGTAGAGACCCAGTACTTC
j_call: TRBJ1-2; clone_size: -; d_call: TRBD1; v_call: TRBV30; cdr3_aa: CAWSRDRGYGYTF; cdr3_nt: TGTGCCTGGAGCAGGGACAGAGGCTATGGCTACACCTTC
j_call: TRBJ1-5; clone_size: -; d_call: -; v_call: TRBV15; cdr3_aa: CATSRDWGGVRGEPQHF; cdr3_nt: TGTGCCACCAGCAGAGATTGGGGGGGCGTCAGAGGGGAGCCCCAGCATTTT
j_call: TRBJ2-6; clone_size: once; d_call: -; v_call: TRBV28; cdr3_aa: CASSSQGAGANVLTF; cdr3_nt: TGTGCCAGCAGTTCCCAGGGTGCTGGGGCCAACGTCCTGACTTTC
j_call: TRBJ1-2; clone_size: -; d_call: -; v_call: TRBV6-5; cdr3_aa: CASRVTENYGYTF; cdr3_nt: TGTGCCAGCAGAGTGACAGAAAACTATGGCTACACCTTC
j_call: TRBJ1-2; clone_size: -; d_call: TRBD1; v_call: TRBV5-1; cdr3_aa: CASSLAMAGGDYGYTF; cdr3_nt: TGCGCCAGCAGCTTGGCGATGGCAGGGGGCGACTATGGCTACACCTTC
j_call: TRBJ2-3; clone_size: -; d_call: -; v_call: TRBV11-1; cdr3_aa: CASSFGLDTRLTQYF; cdr3_nt: TGTGCCAGCAGCTTTGGGCTCGACACCCGCCTCACGCAGTATTTT
j_call: TRBJ1-2; clone_size: -; d_call: -; v_call: TRBV11-2; cdr3_aa: CASSFGSGTLYGYTF; cdr3_nt: TGTGCCAGCAGCTTTGGTAGCGGGACGCTATATGGCTACACCTTC
j_call: TRBJ1-5; clone_size: -; d_call: -; v_call: TRBV7-8; cdr3_aa: CASSLARGVNQPQHF; cdr3_nt: TGTGCCAGCAGCTTAGCAAGGGGTGTTAATCAGCCCCAGCATTTT
j_call: TRBJ1-1; clone_size: -; d_call: TRBD1; v_call: TRBV6-6; cdr3_aa: CASSYPLSGQGEGAFF; cdr3_nt: TGTGCCAGCAGTTACCCCCTATCAGGACAGGGCGAAGGAGCTTTCTTT
j_call: TRBJ2-7; clone_size: few; d_call: TRBD1; v_call: TRBV2; cdr3_aa: CASSVTGEFLGQYF; cdr3_nt: TGTGCCAGCAGTGTAACAGGGGAATTTCTAGGGCAGTACTTC
j_call: TRBJ1-1; clone_size: once; d_call: -; v_call: TRBV28; cdr3_aa: CASSPRGVNTEAFF; cdr3_nt: TGTGCCAGCAGTCCTCGGGGGGTGAACACTGAAGCTTTCTTT
j_call: TRBJ2-2; clone_size: few; d_call: TRBD2; v_call: TRBV4-2; cdr3_aa: CASSQLIGLAGSNTGELFF; cdr3_nt: TGTGCCAGCAGCCAACTCATAGGACTAGCGGGATCGAACACCGGGGAGCTGTTTTTT